The T cell receptor (beta chain) under discussion was sequenced for a study of blood T cell repertoires in COVID-19. The CDR3 spans 15 residues. Trimming cost V 2 bases and J 4 bases; bases outside gene matches: 3. Germline loops: CDR1 MNHEY, CDR2 SVGAGI. Measured with immunoSEQ multiplex PCR; TCRdb has only the in-frame clones, and not every one. The table has about 170,000 clones, roughly 83% seen once; the top ten hold 2.9%. The sequence derives from a woman aged 55-75 years with acute or convalescent COVID-19. This rearrangement joins TRBV6-5 to TRBJ1-3, with 9 bases fitting TRBD1. Material: peripheral blood. The CDR3 region has the DNA TGTGCCAGCAGTTACGGGACAGGGCAAGGAAACACCATATATTTT. Translated: CASSYGTGQGNTIYF.